The clone carrying this TCR beta chain was observed at least ten times. Its cognate antigen is unknown. The CDR3 extends over 12 amino acids. The germline gives CDR1 DFQATT, CDR2 SNEGSKA (reference sequence). J lost 6 bases, V lost 3 bases, and 3 bases had no gene match. These data come from a study of human T cells and chemical hapten exposure. Study background: Variability of per-sample TCR yields stemmed mainly from small differences in pooled library volume.

Time point meaning: patch test 3, about 24 weeks after DPC sensitization. Described treatment: therapeutic diphenylcyclopropenone sensitization with weekly scalp DPC. Each CDR3 protein is one row after TCRdb ran MiXCR on the RACE reads. The sample contains 190,000 or so distinct CDR3 sequences, 24% of which appear only once. Overall study results and limits: Healthy people's immune response may differ from that of the donors, who had alopecia.

The specimen was whole blood, collected in connection with sensitization to the hapten diphenylcyclopropenone (DPC). V and J are TRBV20-1 and TRBJ2-7; 9 positions agree with TRBD2. The clonotype comes from a woman between 40 and 55 years old with alopecia areata. Some clones in this sample may be carry-over from other donors' samples. The chain's CDR3 is CSASRTSAEQYF. CDR3 in DNA: TGCAGTGCTAGCCGGACTAGCGCCGAGCAGTACTTC.